The 9 T cell receptor beta chains below come from one sample, sequenced in a study of cytomegalovirus exposure and HLA in healthy donors. The PCR ran on 60 Vbeta and 13 Jbeta primers. Using immunoSEQ multiplex PCR, the repertoire was profiled, and TCRdb retains in-frame clones only, with some absent. The sample carries approximately 140,000 clones, about two thirds recorded once. Sequences were obtained from PBMCs. These receptor sequences come from a human donor in good health.

The V call is TRBV9, the J call TRBJ2-3; the match to TRBD1 covers 7 bases. This CDR3 is 14 amino acids long. Germline loops: CDR1 SGDLS, CDR2 YYNGEE. V shed 4 bases, J shed 3 bases, and the junction held 5 bases outside the gene matches. This CDR3 reads CASSPRDRTDTQYF. The CDR3 coding sequence is TGTGCCAGCAGCCCCCGGGACAGAACAGATACGCAGTATTTT.

V gene TRBV7-3 combines with J gene TRBJ2-2; 11 nucleotides match TRBD1. V lost 5 bases and J lost 4; bases outside the gene matches: 12. The CDR3 is 18 residues long. Per germline, CDR1 SGHTA and CDR2 FQGTGA. The CDR3 reads CASSALGQGAFATGELFF. The CDR3 region has the DNA TGTGCCAGCAGCGCCCTCGGACAGGGGGCGTTTGCCACCGGGGAGCTGTTTTTT.

V is TRBV13 and J is TRBJ1-2, with 10 bases lining up with TRBD1. CDR1 is PRHDT and CDR2 is FYEKMQ in the germline V gene (reference sequence). The CDR3 is made up of 14 amino acids. V gave up 3 bases and J gave up 10 bases; unmatched junction bases: 8. The CDR3 DNA sequence: TGTGCCAGCAGCTTCGACAGGGGGCGGAAGGACTACACCTTC. It translates to CASSFDRGRKDYTF.

On this clone: Its ends do not fully match the called genes, so a read error is possible. CDR3 amino acids: CSSSFSGGHLGTGELFF. The CDR3, as DNA: TGTTCCAGCAGCTTCTCGGGAGGACACCTTGGCACCGGGGAGCTGTTTTTT. V is TRBV7-9 and J is TRBJ2-2, with 7 bases matching TRBD2. Looked up from germline, CDR1 is SEHNR and CDR2 is FQNEAQ (reference sequence). This CDR3 is built from 17 residues.

This chain joins TRBV7-6 and TRBJ2-2, with 9 bases aligning to TRBD2. Germline V gene lookup returns CDR1 SGHVS and CDR2 FNYEAQ. V lost 5 bases and J lost 7; bases outside the gene matches: 14. This CDR3 spans 17 amino acids. The CDR3 region is CASSLRLAGVFLGELFF. CDR3 DNA: TGTGCCAGCAGCCTGAGGTTAGCGGGAGTTTTTCTCGGGGAGCTGTTTTTT.

J is TRBJ2-3 and V is TRBV30; D possibly corresponds to TRBD2 (6 bases). Germline V lookup: CDR1 GTSNPN, CDR2 SVGIG (reference sequence). This CDR3 comprises 18 residues. V dropped 2 bases and J dropped 0 bases, with 21 bases sitting between them. The CDR3 spells CAWSSILRTMHSTDTQYF. CDR3 nucleotide sequence: TGTGCCTGGAGTTCAATCTTACGGACTATGCATAGCACAGATACGCAGTATTTT.

This clone was seen a few times. Other DNA sequences in this specimen translate into the identical CDR3. V and J are TRBV7-9 and TRBJ1-2; maybe TRBD1 (5 bases). The V gene lost 1 base and the J gene lost 4 bases, with 16 bases spanning the gap. The CDR3 extends over 16 amino acids. Germline V gives CDR1 SEHNR, CDR2 FQNEAQ (reference sequence). The CDR3, as DNA: TGTGCCAGCAGCTTAGGTTTGCAGGGAAATATCTATGGCTACACCTTC. Translated: CASSLGLQGNIYGYTF.

The chain combines TRBV2 with TRBJ2-1; weak D call: TRBD1 (6 bases). Germline-derived CDR1 and CDR2 are SNHLY and FYNNEI. The CDR3 has 14 amino acids. V was pared by 0 bases and J by 8 bases, with 11 bases between. CDR3 amino acids: CASSEARGNDEQFF. In nucleotides, the CDR3 is TGTGCCAGCAGTGAAGCCAGGGGTAATGATGAGCAGTTCTTC.

The rearrangement links TRBV11-2 to TRBJ2-1; 8 positions match TRBD2. Germline CDR1 SGHAT, CDR2 FQNNGV. With 2 bases clipped from V and 4 bases from J, the junction kept 7 bases outside the gene matches. This CDR3 has 16 amino acids. For the CDR3, the DNA is TGTGCCAGCAGCTTATTTCGACTAGCGAATTACAATGAGCAGTTCTTC. Its translation: CASSLFRLANYNEQFF.